This T cell receptor (beta chain) comes out of a study of T cells in Graves' hyperthyroidism and ophthalmopathy. The CDR3 has 19 amino acids. The ends lost 2 bases at V and 8 bases at J; junction bases unmatched: 18. Germline assignment: CDR1 LGHDT and CDR2 YNNKEL (reference sequence). Study-level points and caveats: Classification by a 13 V-J model distinguished ophthalmopathy from stable hyperthyroidism.

This clonotype turned up a few times. Its antigen remains unidentified. Any patient presenting with uncontrolled infection, other autoimmune disease, pregnancy or lactation was left out. Amplified TCR beta CDR3 regions came from RNA transcripts. First-round RT-PCR with HTBI primers amplified the TCR CDR3 region. TCRdb re-derived calls from the multiplex PCR reads in MiXCR, one entry per CDR3 protein. The sample yields 370,000 or so distinct CDR3 sequences, approximately 13% seen once. The clonotype comes from a man aged 30 to 39 with Graves' hyperthyroidism that later progressed to Graves' ophthalmopathy. The specimen sequenced was blood. The V gene is TRBV3-1, the J gene TRBJ2-1, with 10 bases aligning to TRBD2. The CDR3 DNA sequence: TGTGCCAGCAGCCAACAAAGATCTAATGAGCGGGGGGGCAGGGATGAGCAGTTCTTC. Translating gives CASSQQRSNERGGRDEQFF.